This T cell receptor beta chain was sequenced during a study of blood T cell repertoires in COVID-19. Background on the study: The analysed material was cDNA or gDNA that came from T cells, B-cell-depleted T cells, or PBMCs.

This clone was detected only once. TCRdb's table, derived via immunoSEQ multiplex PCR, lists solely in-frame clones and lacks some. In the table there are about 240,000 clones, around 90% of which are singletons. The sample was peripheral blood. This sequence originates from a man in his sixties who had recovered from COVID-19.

The CDR3 loop is CASSFLPRGGSETQYF. CDR3 DNA: TGTGCCAGCAGCTTTCTGCCGCGGGGGGGCTCAGAGACCCAGTACTTC. V and J are TRBV7-6 and TRBJ2-5; 9 nucleotides match TRBD2. CDR1 is SGHVS, CDR2 FNYEAQ, per germline. V trimming: 3 bases; J trimming: 4 bases; junction bases outside the gene matches: 9. The CDR3 consists of 16 residues. Using reference TRBV7-6 and TRBJ2-5 for the parts outside the CDR3, the full variable domain is GAGVSQSPRYKVTKRGQDVALRCDPISGHVSLYWYRQALGQGPEFLTYFNYEAQQDKSGLPNDRFSAERPEGSISTLTIQRTEQRDSAMYRCASSFLPRGGSETQYFGPGTRLLVL.